This is a list of T cell receptor beta chains from one sample in a study of cytomegalovirus exposure and HLA in healthy donors. Sequencing was performed with immunoSEQ multiplex PCR; in TCRdb, only in-frame clones are kept and a portion is missing. Of 150,000 to 200,000 clones in the sample, more than 60% were seen once. The sequenced sample was PBMCs. The receptors derive from a woman aged 30 to 39 in good health and CMV-seronegative. Each CDR3 is given with its conserved first and last residue. Size is stated for part of the rows, as once, few or many counts, or as a class when the clone is expanded.

NA	TRBV5-1	CASSPTVVGYEQYF
few	TRBV13	CASSLGVGNTYTEAFF
NA	TRBV4-2	CASSQRDSQPQHF
NA	TRBV5-5	CASSLARGRNNEQFF
NA	TRBV5-1	CASKLGTGENIQYF
NA	TRBV2	CASSVGNQPQHF
NA	TRBV2	CASRSAALTGELFF
NA	TRBV6-1	CASSDRTGISGNTIYF
NA	TRBV4-1	CASSRDRGNTEAFF
NA	TRBV30	CAWSVIRGKNIQYF
NA	TRBV7-7	CASSLESGGEQYF
NA	TRBV19	CASSGGGSRGTGELFF
NA	TRBV18	CASSPVVRVVGTEAFF
NA	TRBV7-2	CASSLALAGVGKTQYF
NA	TRBV5-4	CASPDLSYNEQFF
NA	TRBV7-9	CASMYGESSYNEQFF
NA	TRBV10-3	CAISETGGAGTGELFF
NA	TRBV6-1	CASSGGNRGTYGYTF
NA	TRBV6-1	CATPLGDNEAFF
NA	TRBV6-6	CASSFSGQYSGNTIYF
few	TRBV29-1	CSVEITGSPEAFF
NA	TRBV13	CASSRRDRLYYGYTF
few	TRBV6-4	CASSGGLNQPQHF
NA	TRBV21-1	CASKTREDTEAFF
NA	TRBV5-1	CASSITGANVLTF
NA	TRBV7-6	CASSLASGGWQPQHF